This TCR beta chain was retrieved from a study of T cell repertoires in ileal Crohn's disease. As to time point: neoterminal ileum biopsy at postoperative endoscopy, about 6 months after surgery. Profiling relied on immunoSEQ multiplex PCR, and the TCRdb table lists in-frame clones only, not all of them. This sample has approximately 13,000 clones, with around 80% found just once. The sequenced material came from ileal tissue. The sequence was obtained from an adult with Crohn's disease.

The CDR3 region has the DNA TGTGCCAGCAGTTATCAGGGCGGTGCTTACGAGCAGTACTTC. This codes for CASSYQGGAYEQYF. The chain carries TRBV6-5 and TRBJ2-7, with D maybe TRBD1 (5 bases). Trimming pared 3 bases from V and 4 bases from J, leaving 13 bases between. Looked up from germline, CDR1 is MNHEY and CDR2 is SVGAGI. The CDR3 has 14 amino acids.